These T cell receptor beta chains were read from a single sample in a study of regulatory T cells in long-lasting Graves disease. TCRdb fed the multiplex PCR reads into MiXCR, producing one record per CDR3 protein. The data hold about 470,000 distinct CDR3 sequences, with about a fifth observed a single time. The material sequenced was peripheral blood mononuclear cells (PBMCs), taken when the disease was refractory, from a patient treated with antithyroid drugs. These receptors all come from a female donor with Graves disease. Each CDR3 is given with its conserved first and last residue.

TRBV2 CASSEGGSRETQYF
TRBV28 CASSLGQTSYEQYF
TRBV10-3 CAIQEGGMNTEAFF
TRBV11-1 CASSSAAGSVLDYTF
TRBV19 CASSIVSQGQETQYF
TRBV11-2 CASSLAAAAQQETQYF
TRBV6-1 CASSGVAMTGELFF
TRBV6-2/TRBV6-3 CASSYTPGDTEAFF
TRBV29-1 CSVLGLAGETQYF
TRBV12-3/TRBV12-4 CASSYPPREQYF
TRBV6-2/TRBV6-3 CASSTVPPGQGLSPLHF
TRBV4-2 CASSQDKGSGEPQHF
TRBV28 CASSLPRDGGTSGMYEQFF
TRBV28 CASSLPSGGGLIYGYTF
TRBV18 CASSPSGGDTEAFF
TRBV25-1 CASSEARMRSYNSPLHF
TRBV19 CASSIGTGQETQYF
TRBV2 CASSERSTNEKLFF
TRBV12-3/TRBV12-4 CASSFRGSHYGYTF
TRBV28 CASSLLTSGFQETQYF
TRBV20-1 CSATTSLGVGETQYF
TRBV6-2/TRBV6-3 CASSYSGELGQPQHF
TRBV6-9 CASSYGQGVSGYIF
TRBV5-1 CASSLEEVAGELFF
TRBV15 CATSRSLGGSNQPQHF
TRBV27 CASTSGVNTEAFF
TRBV19 CASSIVGTAGELFF
TRBV14 CASSPDRGYGYTF
TRBV9 CASSVRQGDGYTF
TRBV28 CASLRPGHFSGEVWETQYF
TRBV12-3/TRBV12-4 CASSKDRSYEQYF
TRBV24-1 CATSDQDTNAGELFF
TRBV11-2 CASSLALGGRPEAFF
TRBV28 CASSFLGYGYTF
TRBV28 CASSERERIDEQFF
TRBV3-1 CASSPAGQYNEKLFF
TRBV19 CASRQVVGYTF
TRBV7-2 CASSFDGGPAREQYF
TRBV7-9 CASSTRLFEGYTF
TRBV7-2 CASSGGQGAGYEQYF
TRBV5-1 CASSVLGTENEKLFF
TRBV11-1 CASSFQVTYEQYF
TRBV19 CASRYVGTGELFF
TRBV12-3/TRBV12-4 CASSFDSLTEAFF
TRBV27 CASSSLGGELFF
TRBV7-2 CASSSRDRGVHEQYF
TRBV27 CASSLSAGMNTEAFF
TRBV24-1 CATSDGQARNSPLHF
TRBV12-3/TRBV12-4 CASTLAPTGLAGVNGQYF
TRBV11-2 CASSPVRGTGPPSPSGAYEQYF
TRBV19 CASSIGRDSNTEAFF
TRBV7-2 CASSPPGQIPTGYEQYF
TRBV19 CASSRYRQGAILTNEKLFF
TRBV20-1 CSARGQGEETQYF
TRBV28 CASSQPTGTSGAHQETQYF
TRBV10-3 CAISESGGNEKLFF
TRBV19 CASSIVGDTNTGELFF
TRBV4-1 CASSLRDIQNTEAFF